A selection of T cell receptor beta chains follows, all from one sample in a study of Graves' ophthalmopathy and Graves' hyperthyroidism. TCRdb re-called the multiplex PCR reads through MiXCR, storing one row per CDR3 protein. Found here are around 40,000 distinct CDR3 sequences, around 52% of them singletons; the top ten hold about 17%. The sequenced sample consisted of peripheral blood. Receptors were obtained from an adult man with Graves' ophthalmopathy. Both conserved end residues are part of each CDR3. The order of the fields is J gene, clone size, V gene, D gene, CDR3 protein, CDR3 DNA. The D gene is left open where the match is weak. Rows give clone size only sometimes, using once, few, many, or a class for an expanded clone.

TRBJ2-3 | NA | TRBV2 | NA | CASREGTGGSTDTQYF | TGTGCCAGCAGGGAGGGGACTGGCGGATCCACAGATACGCAGTATTTT
TRBJ1-3 | many | TRBV6-1 | NA | CASSDIGNTIYF | TGTGCCAGCAGTGATATCGGAAACACCATATATTTT
TRBJ2-2 | many | TRBV24-1 | NA | CATSGSRWAGELFF | TGTGCCACCAGCGGTTCCAGGTGGGCCGGGGAGCTGTTTTTT
TRBJ1-4 | few | TRBV28 | NA | CATRLLGGATNEKLFF | TGTGCCACCCGTTTGTTGGGCGGCGCAACTAATGAAAAACTGTTTTTT
TRBJ2-2 | NA | TRBV19 | NA | CASNRQETNTGELVF | TGTGCCAGTAATAGGCAGGAGACTAACACCGGGGAGCTGGTTTTT
TRBJ1-4 | many | TRBV2 | TRBD1 | CASRGQGVPNEKLFF | TGTGCCAGCAGGGGACAGGGGGTTCCTAATGAAAAACTGTTTTTT
TRBJ1-1 | NA | TRBV20-1 | NA | CSAGMLREAFF | TGCAGTGCTGGTATGTTAAGGGAGGCTTTCTTT
TRBJ1-5 | medium-sized | TRBV7-3 | NA | CASSSPDQPQHF | TGTGCCAGCAGCTCCCCTGATCAGCCCCAGCATTTT
TRBJ1-1 | NA | TRBV5-1 | NA | CASSLGVNTEAFF | TGTGCCAGCAGCTTGGGGGTGAACACTGAAGCTTTCTTT
TRBJ2-2 | NA | TRBV4-2 | TRBD2 | CASSQDQSGGAAGELFF | TGTGCCAGCAGCCAAGATCAAAGCGGGGGGGCCGCCGGGGAGCTGTTTTTT
TRBJ1-6 | many | TRBV6-5 | NA | CASSRSNSPLHF | TGTGCCAGCAGCCGGAGTAATTCACCCCTCCACTTT
TRBJ1-5 | many | TRBV27 | NA | CASSLSGQNQPQHF | TGTGCCAGCAGTTTATCCGGACAGAATCAGCCCCAGCATTTT
TRBJ2-7 | once | TRBV24-1 | TRBD1 | CATIVEGTGFGYEQYF | TGTGCCACCATAGTGGAGGGGACAGGGTTCGGATACGAGCAGTACTTC
TRBJ2-3 | NA | TRBV2 | TRBD1 | CASIRQGKSADTQYF | TGTGCCAGCATTAGACAGGGGAAGAGCGCGGATACGCAGTATTTT
TRBJ2-7 | few | TRBV11-2 | NA | CAWSAGGLTLFYEQYF | TGTGCCTGGAGTGCCGGGGGACTTACCCTCTTCTACGAGCAGTACTTC
TRBJ2-1 | NA | TRBV25-1 | TRBD2 | CASSGLAGSSGGSYNEQFF | TGTGCCAGCAGCGGACTAGCGGGGAGCAGTGGTGGTTCCTACAATGAGCAGTTCTTC
TRBJ2-7 | many | TRBV9 | TRBD1 | CASSVTGTGSYEQYF | TGTGCCAGCAGCGTCACCGGGACAGGCTCCTACGAGCAGTACTTC
TRBJ2-5 | many | TRBV4-1 | NA | CASSQVGRGRSQETQYF | TGCGCCAGCAGCCAAGTCGGCCGGGGGAGGAGCCAAGAGACCCAGTACTTC
TRBJ2-2 | many | TRBV5-8 | NA | CASSFPTHGTGELFF | TGTGCCAGCAGCTTCCCCACGCACGGCACCGGGGAGCTGTTTTTT
TRBJ2-7 | NA | TRBV15 | TRBD2 | CATSRTPWGGPYEQYF | TGTGCCACCAGCAGAACCCCGTGGGGAGGGCCCTACGAGCAGTACTTC
TRBJ2-3 | many | TRBV3-1 | NA | CASSQGEVLHADTQYF | TGTGCCAGCAGCCAGGGTGAGGTCCTACACGCGGATACGCAGTATTTT
TRBJ2-1 | NA | TRBV24-1 | TRBD2 | CAPGTSGRSASNEQFF | TGTGCTCCCGGGACTAGCGGGAGATCCGCCTCCAATGAGCAGTTCTTC
TRBJ2-3 | many | TRBV5-4 | TRBD2 | CASSPGLAGAVDTQYF | TGTGCCAGCAGCCCGGGACTAGCGGGAGCGGTAGATACGCAGTATTTT
TRBJ2-7 | NA | TRBV29-1 | NA | CSVLELGSYEQYF | TGCAGCGTACTAGAACTCGGCTCCTACGAGCAGTACTTC
TRBJ1-3 | many | TRBV6-1 | NA | CASRGGQVSGNTIYF | TGTGCCAGCAGGGGTGGGCAGGTCTCTGGAAACACCATATATTTT
TRBJ2-3 | NA | TRBV11-2 | NA | CASSPTRTGDSDTQYF | TGTGCCAGCAGCCCCACCCGGACGGGAGACTCAGATACGCAGTATTTC
TRBJ2-5 | many | TRBV19 | TRBD2 | CASGLAVEETQYF | TGTGCCAGCGGACTAGCGGTCGAAGAGACCCAGTACTTC
TRBJ2-2 | NA | TRBV20-1 | TRBD2 | CSARIGTIETGELFF | TGCAGTGCTAGGATCGGGACTATTGAAACCGGGGAGCTGTTTTTT
TRBJ1-2 | many | TRBV5-1 | NA | CASSSGDNYGYTF | TGCGCCAGCAGCTCGGGTGACAACTATGGCTACACCTTC
TRBJ1-5 | NA | TRBV12-3/TRBV12-4 | TRBD1 | CASSFGQGGGNQPQHF | TGTGCCAGCAGTTTCGGACAGGGTGGCGGCAATCAGCCCCAGCATTTT
TRBJ1-4 | once | TRBV20-1 | TRBD1 | CSARDGQDEKLFF | TGCAGTGCTAGAGATGGACAGGATGAAAAACTGTTTTTT
TRBJ1-5 | NA | TRBV4-2 | NA | CASSWEQGRNQPQHF | TGTGCCAGCAGCTGGGAGCAGGGTAGAAATCAGCCCCAGCATTTT
TRBJ2-6 | many | TRBV20-1 | TRBD2 | CSAAMGLAGRSGANVLTF | TGCAGTGCTGCGATGGGACTAGCTGGAAGATCTGGGGCCAACGTCCTGACTTTC
TRBJ2-7 | medium-sized | TRBV24-1 | NA | CATSPGSGVPYEQYF | TGTGCCACCAGCCCTGGGTCAGGGGTCCCCTACGAGCAGTACTTC
TRBJ2-3 | NA | TRBV6-5 | NA | CASSYSWTSTDTQYF | TGTGCCAGCAGTTACTCCTGGACTAGCACAGATACGCAGTATTTT
TRBJ2-1 | many | TRBV4-1 | NA | CASSPTGTYNEQFF | TGCGCCAGCAGCCCGACAGGAACCTACAATGAGCAGTTCTTC
TRBJ1-2 | many | TRBV10-2 | NA | CASSELGGYTF | TGCGCCAGCAGTGAGCTCGGCGGCTACACCTTC
TRBJ2-5 | many | TRBV11-2 | TRBD2 | CASSYTSGRIETQYF | TGTGCCAGCAGCTACACTAGCGGGAGGATCGAGACCCAGTACTTC
TRBJ1-1 | many | TRBV5-6 | NA | CASSLGARNEAFF | TGTGCCAGCAGCTTGGGGGCCAGGAATGAAGCTTTCTTT
TRBJ2-3 | many | TRBV7-6 | TRBD2 | CASSQTSGGANTQYF | TGTGCCAGCAGCCAAACTAGCGGGGGGGCCAATACGCAGTATTTT
TRBJ2-3 | NA | TRBV4-1 | NA | CASSQSGATDTQYF | TGCGCCAGCAGCCAGTCCGGGGCCACAGATACGCAGTATTTT
TRBJ2-1 | many | TRBV7-2 | TRBD2 | CASSLRTSGGAEQFF | TGTGCCAGCAGCTTACGGACTAGCGGGGGGGCTGAGCAGTTCTTC
TRBJ2-5 | many | TRBV4-1 | NA | CASSQEDRRTETQYF | TGCGCCAGCAGCCAAGAAGACCGTCGGACGGAGACCCAGTACTTC
TRBJ2-7 | NA | TRBV5-1 | TRBD2 | CASSPGGTYEQYF | TGCGCCAGCAGCCCGGGGGGGACCTACGAGCAGTACTTC